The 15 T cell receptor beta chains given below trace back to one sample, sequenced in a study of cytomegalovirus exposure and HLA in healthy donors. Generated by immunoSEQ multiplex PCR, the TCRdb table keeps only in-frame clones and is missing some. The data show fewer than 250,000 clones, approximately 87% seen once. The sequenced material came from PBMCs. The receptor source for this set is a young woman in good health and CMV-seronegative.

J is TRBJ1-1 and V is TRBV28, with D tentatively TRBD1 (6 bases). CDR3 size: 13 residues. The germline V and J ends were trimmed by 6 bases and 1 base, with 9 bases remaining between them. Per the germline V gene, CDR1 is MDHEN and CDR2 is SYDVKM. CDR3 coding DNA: TGTGCCAGCAGAATCAGGGGGAACACTGAAGCTTTCTTT. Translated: CASRIRGNTEAFF.

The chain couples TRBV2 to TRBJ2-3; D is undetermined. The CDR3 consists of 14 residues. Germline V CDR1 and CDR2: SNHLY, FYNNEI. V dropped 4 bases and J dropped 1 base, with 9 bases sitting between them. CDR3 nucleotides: TGTGCCAGCAGTGGGGTGGTTCGCACAGATACGCAGTATTTT. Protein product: CASSGVVRTDTQYF.

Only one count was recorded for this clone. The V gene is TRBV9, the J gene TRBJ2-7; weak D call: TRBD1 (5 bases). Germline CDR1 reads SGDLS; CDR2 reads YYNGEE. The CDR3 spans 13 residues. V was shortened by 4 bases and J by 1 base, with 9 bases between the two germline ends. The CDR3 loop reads CASSTGQSYEQYF. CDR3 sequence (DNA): TGTGCCAGCAGCACCGGACAATCCTACGAGCAGTACTTC.

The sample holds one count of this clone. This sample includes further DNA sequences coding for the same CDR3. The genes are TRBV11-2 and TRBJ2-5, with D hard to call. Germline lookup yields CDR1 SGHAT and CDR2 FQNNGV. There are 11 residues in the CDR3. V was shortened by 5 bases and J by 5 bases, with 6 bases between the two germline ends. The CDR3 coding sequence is TGTGCCAGCAGCCTCGGGGAGACCCAGTACTTC. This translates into CASSLGETQYF.

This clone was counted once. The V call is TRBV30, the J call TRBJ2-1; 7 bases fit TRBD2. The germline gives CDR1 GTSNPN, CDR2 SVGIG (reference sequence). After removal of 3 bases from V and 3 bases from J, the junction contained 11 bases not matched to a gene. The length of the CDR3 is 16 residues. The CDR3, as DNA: TGTGCCTGGAGCCTCCCTAGGACTAGAAACTACAATGAGCAGTTCTTC. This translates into CAWSLPRTRNYNEQFF.

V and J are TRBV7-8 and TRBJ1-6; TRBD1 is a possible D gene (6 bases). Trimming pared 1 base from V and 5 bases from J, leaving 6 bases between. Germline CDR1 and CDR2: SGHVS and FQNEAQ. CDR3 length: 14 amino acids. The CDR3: CASSLGQDNSPLHF. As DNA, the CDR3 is TGTGCCAGCAGCTTAGGACAGGATAATTCACCCCTCCACTTT.

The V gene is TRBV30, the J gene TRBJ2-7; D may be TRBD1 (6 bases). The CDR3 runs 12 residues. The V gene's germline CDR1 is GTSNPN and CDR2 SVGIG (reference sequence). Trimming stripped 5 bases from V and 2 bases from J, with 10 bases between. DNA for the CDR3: TGTGCCTGGTACAGGGCCCCCTACGAGCAGTACTTC. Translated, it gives CAWYRAPYEQYF.

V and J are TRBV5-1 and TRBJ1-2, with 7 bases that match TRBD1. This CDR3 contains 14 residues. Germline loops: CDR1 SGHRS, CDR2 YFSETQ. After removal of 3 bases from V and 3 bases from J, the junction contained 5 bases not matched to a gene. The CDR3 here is CASSSTGSDYGYTF. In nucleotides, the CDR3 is TGCGCCAGCAGCTCGACAGGGTCGGACTATGGCTACACCTTC.

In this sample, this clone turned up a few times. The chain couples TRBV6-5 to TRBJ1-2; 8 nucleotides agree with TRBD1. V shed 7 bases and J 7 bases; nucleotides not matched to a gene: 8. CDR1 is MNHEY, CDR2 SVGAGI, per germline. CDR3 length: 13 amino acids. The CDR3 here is CASTPGQVLGYTF. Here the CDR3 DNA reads TGTGCCAGCACTCCGGGACAGGTTCTTGGCTACACCTTC.

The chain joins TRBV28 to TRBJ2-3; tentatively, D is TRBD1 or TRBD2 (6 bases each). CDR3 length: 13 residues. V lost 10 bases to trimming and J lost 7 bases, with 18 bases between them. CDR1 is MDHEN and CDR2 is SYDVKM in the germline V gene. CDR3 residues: CATTGAHGNTQYF. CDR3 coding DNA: TGTGCCACCACGGGGGCGCATGGGAATACGCAGTATTTT.

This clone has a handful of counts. The CDR3 protein is CASSQGAGSGNQPQHF. CDR3 coding DNA: TGCGCCAGCAGCCAGGGAGCGGGGAGTGGCAATCAGCCCCAGCATTTT. This chain connects TRBV4-1 to TRBJ1-5; D is ambiguous. Germline CDR1 MGHRA, CDR2 YSYEKL. The CDR3 spans 16 residues. The ends were cut back, 3 bases at V and 2 bases at J, with 14 bases in the middle.

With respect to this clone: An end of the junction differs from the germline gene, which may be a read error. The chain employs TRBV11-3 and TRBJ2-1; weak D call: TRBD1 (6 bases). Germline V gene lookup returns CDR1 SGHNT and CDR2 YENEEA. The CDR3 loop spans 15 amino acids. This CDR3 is CASSPLTGSYSEQFF. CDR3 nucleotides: TGTGCCAGCAGCCCCTTGACAGGTTCCTACAGTGAGCAGTTCTTC. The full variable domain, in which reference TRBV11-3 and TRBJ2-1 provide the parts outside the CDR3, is EAGVVQSPRYKIIEKKQPVAFWCNPISGHNTLYWYLQNLGQGPELLIRYENEEAVDDSQLPKDRFSAERLKGVDSTLKIQPAELGDSAVYLCASSPLTGSYSEQFFGPGTRLTVL.

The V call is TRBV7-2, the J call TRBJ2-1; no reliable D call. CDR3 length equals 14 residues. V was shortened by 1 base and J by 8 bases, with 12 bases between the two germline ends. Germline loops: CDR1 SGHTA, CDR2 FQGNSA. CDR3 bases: TGTGCCAGCAGCTTAGACTCCCCTGGCGATGAGCAGTTCTTC. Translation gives CASSLDSPGDEQFF.

The CDR3 is CASSMRQEGDGYTF. The DNA of the CDR3 is TGTGCCAGCAGCATGCGACAGGAAGGGGATGGCTACACCTTC. The J gene is TRBJ1-2, the V gene TRBV11-1; D is possibly TRBD1 (6 bases). Germline CDR1 and CDR2: SGHAT and FQDESV (reference sequence). This CDR3 spans 14 amino acids. Trimming cost V 5 bases and J 6 bases, with 16 bases left between them.

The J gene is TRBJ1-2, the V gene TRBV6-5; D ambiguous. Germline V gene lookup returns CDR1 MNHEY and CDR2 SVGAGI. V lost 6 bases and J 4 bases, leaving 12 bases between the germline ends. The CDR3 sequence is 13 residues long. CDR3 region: CASRHPPSYGYTF. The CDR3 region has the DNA TGTGCCAGCAGACACCCACCCAGCTATGGCTACACCTTC.